The source of this T cell receptor (beta chain) is a study of T cells expressing NK-cell markers. Reanalyzing the 5' RACE reads, TCRdb keeps one entry per CDR3 protein, without DNA. With 500,000 to 700,000 distinct CDR3 sequences in the sample, the ten largest clones hold approximately 4%. This CDR3 comprises 14 residues. From germline, CDR1 is SGHRS and CDR2 YFSETQ. The sequenced sample consisted of blood T cells: a sorted CD56 or NKG2C T cell subset, CD4+ or CD8+ T cells, or bulk PBMC T cells (not recorded which). The TCR was taken from a young man in good health. The genes are TRBV5-1 and TRBJ2-1; the D call of TRBD2 rests on TCRdb alone, since no DNA is present to check it. CDR3 region: CASSGTSSYNEQFF.